The 21 T cell receptor beta chains in this list originate from one sample, sequenced in a study of shared clonotypes between healthy human individuals. Some clones are missing from TCRdb's copy, which holds only in-frame ones; the method was immunoSEQ multiplex PCR. Among around 500,000 clones, around 78% were seen once, and the ten largest hold under 15%. The specimen was PBMCs. The receptors derive from a woman between 40 and 55 years old in good health. Some clones in this sample may be carry-over from other donors' samples.

This chain joins TRBV7-3 and TRBJ1-1; tentatively, D is TRBD1 (5 bases). Germline assignment: CDR1 SGHTA and CDR2 FQGTGA. Trimming left V 0 bases short and J 6 bases short, with 11 bases between. This CDR3 has 14 residues. As DNA, the CDR3 is TGTGCCAGCAGCTTAACAGCGTGGGGGGCTGAAGCTTTCTTT. Translated, it gives CASSLTAWGAEAFF.

About this clone itself: A far larger clone is one nucleotide away, so this likely arose from a read error. The sample has other DNA sequences that encode this CDR3 too. The chain couples TRBV4-1 to TRBJ2-5; D might be TRBD1 or TRBD2, each matching 5 bases. This CDR3 contains 13 residues. The V end was cut by 6 bases, the J end by 11 bases, with 19 bases between. CDR1 is MGHRA and CDR2 is YSYEKL in the germline V gene. CDR3 DNA: TGCGCCAGCAGAAGGGACCTCAATTCCGAACAGTACTTC. Translating gives CASRRDLNSEQYF.

The chain has TRBV19 and TRBJ2-2, with 11 bases lining up with TRBD1. Germline V gene data show CDR1 as LNHDA and CDR2 as SQIVND (reference sequence). J was trimmed by 4 bases and V by 7 bases; bases with no gene match: 11. This CDR3 is built from 17 residues. The CDR3 is CASTPSPGTGGTGELFF. In DNA form, the CDR3 reads TGTGCCAGTACCCCTTCCCCCGGGACAGGGGGCACCGGGGAGCTGTTTTTT.

Only a few counts were recorded for this clone. V usage is TRBV25-1 and J usage is TRBJ2-3, with D unclear. From germline, CDR1 is MGHDK and CDR2 SYGVNS. The CDR3 is 14 residues long. Trimming took off 7 bases at V and 0 bases at J, with 11 bases between the two ends. The CDR3 DNA follows: TGTGCCAGCATGACGGACGCTAGCACAGATACGCAGTATTTT. This gives the protein CASMTDASTDTQYF.

The chain carries TRBV2 and TRBJ2-7, with D maybe TRBD1 (6 bases). The CDR3 contains 15 residues. Germline values: CDR1 SNHLY, CDR2 FYNNEI. V lost 2 bases, J lost 3 bases, and 14 bases lay in between. The CDR3 DNA sequence: TGTGCCAGCAGTGAATGGGCAGGGGCGGTCTACGAGCAGTACTTC. Translating it yields CASSEWAGAVYEQYF.

There are a few counts of this clone. The gene calls are TRBV15 and TRBJ1-2; 7 bases are shared with TRBD1. Germline V gene sequence: CDR1 LNHNV, CDR2 YYDKDF (reference sequence). J was trimmed by 6 bases and V by 5 bases; bases with no gene match: 9. The CDR3 extends over 14 amino acids. The CDR3 DNA reads as TGTGCCACCAGCGTGGGACAGTCTACCCATGGCTACACCTTC. The encoded protein is CATSVGQSTHGYTF.

This chain joins TRBV30 and TRBJ2-5; TRBD1 or TRBD2 may be the D gene (5 bases each). This CDR3 region has 13 residues. Germline loops: CDR1 GTSNPN, CDR2 SVGIG (reference sequence). V lost 3 bases to trimming and J lost 3 bases, with 11 bases between them. CDR3 bases: TGTGCCTGGAGCCAGGGAGTGGAAGAGACCCAGTACTTC. Its translation: CAWSQGVEETQYF.

The V and J genes are TRBV5-4 and TRBJ2-1; 10 nucleotides align to TRBD2. The CDR3 is 14 amino acids. V dropped 1 base and J dropped 9; count of bases not matched to a gene: 4. Germline V gene data show CDR1 as SGHNT and CDR2 as YYREEE (reference sequence). This chain's CDR3 is CASSLSPSGSEQFF. As DNA, the CDR3 is TGTGCCAGCAGCTTGTCCCCTAGCGGGAGTGAGCAGTTCTTC.

The rearrangement joins TRBV2 to TRBJ2-1; TRBD2 matches 10 bases. The germline gives CDR1 SNHLY, CDR2 FYNNEI. The CDR3 consists of 15 residues. V was clipped by 6 bases and J by 9 bases; unmatched bases: 11. As DNA, the CDR3 is TGTGCCAGCAGGGGGTCTAGCGGGAGTCCGCTTGAGCAGTTCTTC. It encodes CASRGSSGSPLEQFF.

The chain couples TRBV10-1 to TRBJ2-3; D gene unclear. V lost 5 bases and J 6 bases, leaving 6 bases between the germline ends. The CDR3 spans 11 residues. CDR1 and CDR2 from the germline V gene are WNHNN and SYGVQD (reference sequence). As DNA, the CDR3 is TGCGCCAGCAGTACGACGGATACGCAGTATTTT. It specifies CASSTTDTQYF.

The CDR3 coding sequence is TGTGCCAGCAGCTTATTTCAAGGGGGCAGGAGCACTGAAGCTTTCTTT. Translated, it gives CASSLFQGGRSTEAFF. The gene calls are TRBV7-9 and TRBJ1-1; 7 bases fit TRBD1. Germline V gene sequence: CDR1 SEHNR, CDR2 FQNEAQ (reference sequence). The CDR3 runs 16 residues. Germline trimming cut 2 bases from V and 4 bases from J; bases unmatched to any gene: 10.

J is TRBJ1-1 and V is TRBV11-1; TRBD1 aligns across 11 bases. The CDR3 has 13 residues. The germline V gene has CDR1 SGHAT and CDR2 FQDESV (reference sequence). V was clipped by 5 bases and J by 8 bases; unmatched bases: 4. CDR3 loop: CASSRTGGEEAFF. CDR3 bases: TGTGCCAGCAGCCGGACAGGGGGCGAGGAAGCTTTCTTT.

The genes are TRBV7-6 and TRBJ2-3, with D unclear. Germline assignment: CDR1 SGHVS and CDR2 FNYEAQ. The CDR3 contains 14 residues. V shed 2 bases and J shed 2 bases, with 8 bases lying between them. The chain's CDR3 is CASSLNLDTDTQYF. The CDR3 DNA sequence: TGTGCCAGCAGCTTAAATCTGGACACAGATACGCAGTATTTT.

This rearrangement joins TRBV7-2 to TRBJ1-5, with D perhaps TRBD1 (5 bases). This CDR3 is built from 14 residues. The germline CDR1 and CDR2 sequences are SGHTA and FQGNSA. The ends were cut back, 3 bases at V and 3 bases at J, with 9 bases in the middle. The CDR3 sequence is CASSFYGTNQPQHF. The CDR3 nucleotides read TGTGCCAGCAGCTTTTATGGGACCAATCAGCCCCAGCATTTT.

This rearrangement joins TRBV2 to TRBJ2-3, with 10 bases identical to TRBD2. CDR1 and CDR2 from the germline V gene are SNHLY and FYNNEI. V gave up 8 bases and J gave up 4 bases; unmatched junction bases: 9. The length of the CDR3 is 15 residues. The CDR3 DNA reads TGTGCCAGCCAGGCCTTAGCGGGAGGCCCAGATACGCAGTATTTT. Its translation is CASQALAGGPDTQYF.

The chain has TRBV28 and TRBJ2-1; no reliable D call. The germline gives CDR1 MDHEN, CDR2 SYDVKM. The CDR3 length is 15 residues. The V end was cut by 2 bases, the J end by 6 bases, with 14 bases between. DNA of the CDR3: TGTGCCAGCAGTTTACCCGAAAACTTACCCAATGAGCAGTTCTTC. Protein: CASSLPENLPNEQFF.

As regards this clone: The sample carries other DNA sequences with the same CDR3. CDR3 protein: CASSPGQGTDTQYF. CDR3 nucleotides: TGTGCCAGCAGTCCAGGACAGGGAACAGATACGCAGTATTTT. This chain joins TRBV27 and TRBJ2-3, with TRBD1 matching 8 bases. CDR3 length: 14 amino acids. V was clipped by 5 bases and J by 3 bases; unmatched bases: 4. CDR1 and CDR2 from the germline V gene are MNHEY and SMNVEV (reference sequence).

The chain links TRBV7-9 to TRBJ1-4; D perhaps matches TRBD1 (5 bases). Trimming left V 1 base short and J 11 bases short, with 14 bases between. The germline V gene encodes CDR1 SEHNR and CDR2 FQNEAQ (reference sequence). The CDR3 is made up of 14 amino acids. CDR3 region: CASSLDDSGGKLFF. CDR3 nucleotides: TGTGCCAGCAGCTTAGACGACAGTGGGGGGAAACTGTTTTTT. Full variable domain (outside the CDR3, taken from reference TRBV7-9 and TRBJ1-4): DTGVSQNPRHKITKRGQNVTFRCDPISEHNRLYWYRQTLGQGPEFLTYFQNEAQLEKSRLLSDRFSAERPKGSFSTLEIQRTEQGDSAMYLCASSLDDSGGKLFFGSGTQLSVL.

The genes are TRBV28 and TRBJ1-1, with D maybe TRBD1 (5 bases). This CDR3 contains 15 residues. Between the trimmed V and J ends, which lost 4 bases and 0 bases, there was a span of 12 bases. In germline, CDR1 is MDHEN, CDR2 SYDVKM. CDR3 bases: TGTGCCAGCAGTTCTGTTGGGACCTTGAACACTGAAGCTTTCTTT. Translated: CASSSVGTLNTEAFF. Using reference TRBV28 and TRBJ1-1 for the parts outside the CDR3, the full variable domain is DVKVTQSSRYLVKRTGEKVFLECVQDMDHENMFWYRQDPGLGLRLIYFSYDVKMKEKGDIPEGYSVSREKKERFSLILESASTNQTSMYLCASSSVGTLNTEAFFGQGTRLTVV.

This clone was seen just once. The chain carries TRBV5-6 and TRBJ2-1; TRBD2 matches 8 bases. The CDR3 spans 17 residues. The trim removed 2 bases at V and 6 bases at J, leaving 13 bases unmatched. Looked up from germline, CDR1 is SGHDT and CDR2 is YYEEEE. In DNA, the CDR3 is TGTGCCAGCAGCTTCAGCCACGGGACTAGGCGGCGCAATGAGCAGTTCTTC. This gives the protein CASSFSHGTRRRNEQFF.

This sequence joins TRBV4-2 and TRBJ2-5, with a tentative D call TRBD2 (5 bases). CDR3 length: 17 amino acids. V was clipped by 1 base and J by 4 bases, with 19 bases between them. Germline loops: CDR1 LGHNA, CDR2 YNFKEQ. The CDR3 sequence is CASSQVSGSALGETQYF. CDR3 coding DNA: TGTGCCAGCAGCCAAGTTAGTGGGAGTGCCCTAGGAGAGACCCAGTACTTC.